These T cell receptor beta chains were read from a single sample in a study of Ad26.COV2.S vaccination and SARS-CoV-2 variants. Sequenced by immunoSEQ multiplex PCR; TCRdb stores in-frame clones only, minus some. The table includes about 87,000 clones, 82% detected once. This sample comprised peripheral blood, obtained after recovery from COVID-19. These receptors all stem from a human donor who had recovered from COVID-19. The CDR3 runs from the conserved cysteine through the conserved F or W. D genes are given only for firm matches. The size entry is marked missing in some rows and otherwise reads once, few, many or a size class.

j_gene: TRBJ1-2; abundance: NA; d_gene: NA; v_gene: TRBV7-5; len: 16; CDR3aa: CVRSFPEGGSSYGYTF; CDR3nt: TGTGTCAGAAGCTTCCCAGAAGGGGGGAGCAGTTATGGCTACACCTTC
j_gene: TRBJ2-3; abundance: few; d_gene: NA; v_gene: TRBV7-9; len: 17; CDR3aa: CASSEWAGGYPTDTQYF; CDR3nt: TGTGCCAGCAGCGAATGGGCCGGAGGTTACCCCACAGATACGCAGTATTTT
j_gene: TRBJ1-2; abundance: NA; d_gene: TRBD1; v_gene: TRBV7-2; len: 13; CDR3aa: CASSTGQGYGYTF; CDR3nt: TGTGCCAGCAGCACTGGACAGGGATATGGCTACACCTTC
j_gene: TRBJ2-7; abundance: few; d_gene: NA; v_gene: TRBV28; len: 16; CDR3aa: CASSSFYQGLSYEQYF; CDR3nt: TGTGCCAGCAGTTCCTTTTACCAGGGGCTCTCCTACGAGCAGTACTTC
j_gene: TRBJ2-3; abundance: few; d_gene: TRBD2; v_gene: TRBV4-1; len: 20; CDR3aa: CASSLIGLAGGPLSTDTQYF; CDR3nt: TGCGCCAGCAGCCTCATTGGCCTAGCGGGAGGACCACTTAGCACAGATACGCAGTATTTT
j_gene: TRBJ2-7; abundance: NA; d_gene: NA; v_gene: TRBV12-5; len: 13; CDR3aa: CASGLGPPSEQYF; CDR3nt: TGTGCTAGTGGTTTGGGGCCACCAAGCGAGCAGTACTTC
j_gene: TRBJ1-1; abundance: NA; d_gene: TRBD1; v_gene: TRBV27; len: 16; CDR3aa: CASSLQGAGENTEAFF; CDR3nt: TGTGCCAGCAGTCTCCAGGGGGCAGGGGAAAACACTGAAGCTTTCTTT
j_gene: TRBJ1-2; abundance: NA; d_gene: NA; v_gene: TRBV5-1; len: 13; CDR3aa: CASSPDSSYGYTF; CDR3nt: TGCGCCAGCAGTCCCGACAGCAGCTATGGCTACACCTTC
j_gene: TRBJ2-1; abundance: NA; d_gene: NA; v_gene: TRBV5-1; len: 15; CDR3aa: CASSLGGRYYNEQFF; CDR3nt: TGCGCCAGCAGCTTGGGGGGGCGGTACTACAATGAGCAGTTCTTC
j_gene: TRBJ2-7; abundance: NA; d_gene: TRBD1; v_gene: TRBV28; len: 15; CDR3aa: CASSVPGTGSREQYF; CDR3nt: TGTGCCAGCAGTGTACCCGGGACAGGGTCTCGCGAGCAGTACTTC
j_gene: TRBJ2-6; abundance: few; d_gene: TRBD2; v_gene: TRBV6-5; len: 16; CDR3aa: CASSYPGGSGANVLTF; CDR3nt: TGTGCCAGCAGTTACCCGGGGGGCTCTGGGGCCAACGTCCTGACTTTC
j_gene: TRBJ2-2; abundance: NA; d_gene: TRBD1; v_gene: TRBV4-1; len: 17; CDR3aa: CASSLSTTGWNTGELFF; CDR3nt: TGCGCCAGCAGCCTCTCGACGACAGGGTGGAACACCGGGGAGCTGTTTTTT
j_gene: TRBJ1-2; abundance: once; d_gene: NA; v_gene: TRBV28; len: 14; CDR3aa: CASSPGIWPFWGTF; CDR3nt: TGTGCCAGCAGTCCGGGAATCTGGCCCTTCTGGGGAACCTTC
j_gene: TRBJ1-2; abundance: NA; d_gene: NA; v_gene: TRBV2; len: 14; CDR3aa: CASSDRSSIYGYTF; CDR3nt: TGTGCCAGCAGCGACAGGAGTTCTATTTATGGCTACACCTTC
j_gene: TRBJ1-4; abundance: few; d_gene: NA; v_gene: TRBV6-5; len: 15; CDR3aa: CASRRAARGGEKLFF; CDR3nt: TGTGCCAGCAGACGTGCGGCTAGGGGAGGTGAAAAACTGTTTTTT
j_gene: TRBJ1-2; abundance: NA; d_gene: NA; v_gene: TRBV27; len: 16; CDR3aa: CASSLDGGRTLYGYTF; CDR3nt: TGTGCCAGCAGCCTCGATGGGGGGCGGACCCTCTATGGCTACACCTTC
j_gene: TRBJ1-4; abundance: once; d_gene: NA; v_gene: TRBV5-5; len: 15; CDR3aa: CASSLALQVNEKLFF; CDR3nt: TGTGCCAGCAGCTTGGCTTTGCAGGTTAATGAAAAACTGTTTTTT
j_gene: TRBJ2-5; abundance: NA; d_gene: TRBD2; v_gene: TRBV5-1; len: 16; CDR3aa: CASSLWGREAQETQYF; CDR3nt: TGCGCCAGCAGCTTGTGGGGGCGGGAGGCTCAAGAGACCCAGTACTTC
j_gene: TRBJ2-5; abundance: NA; d_gene: NA; v_gene: TRBV29-1; len: 13; CDR3aa: CSVDRQFPKTQYF; CDR3nt: TGCAGCGTTGATCGGCAGTTCCCCAAGACCCAGTACTTC
j_gene: TRBJ2-4; abundance: once; d_gene: TRBD1; v_gene: TRBV24-1; len: 18; CDR3aa: CATSERITGGASKNIQYF; CDR3nt: TGTGCCACCAGTGAAAGAATAACAGGGGGCGCTTCCAAAAACATTCAGTACTTC
j_gene: TRBJ2-3; abundance: NA; d_gene: NA; v_gene: TRBV5-1; len: 16; CDR3aa: CASSPLPGVSTDTQYF; CDR3nt: TGCGCCAGCAGCCCCCTACCGGGAGTGTCGACAGATACGCAGTATTTT
j_gene: TRBJ2-2; abundance: NA; d_gene: NA; v_gene: TRBV24-1; len: 14; CDR3aa: CATSDPGNTGELFF; CDR3nt: TGTGCCACCAGTGATCCGGGGAACACCGGGGAGCTGTTTTTT
j_gene: TRBJ2-2; abundance: NA; d_gene: TRBD2; v_gene: TRBV6-2/TRBV6-3; len: 16; CDR3aa: CASSYPGLAGAGELFF; CDR3nt: TGTGCCAGCAGTTACCCCGGACTAGCGGGAGCCGGGGAGCTGTTTTTT
j_gene: TRBJ1-1; abundance: NA; d_gene: TRBD1; v_gene: TRBV4-2; len: 16; CDR3aa: CASSPLDRGLNTEAFF; CDR3nt: TGTGCCAGCAGCCCGCTAGACAGGGGATTGAACACTGAAGCTTTCTTT
j_gene: TRBJ2-7; abundance: NA; d_gene: NA; v_gene: TRBV28; len: 14; CDR3aa: CASSSVSRAYEQYF; CDR3nt: TGTGCCAGCAGTTCTGTGAGCCGCGCCTACGAGCAGTACTTC
j_gene: TRBJ2-6; abundance: NA; d_gene: NA; v_gene: TRBV7-3; len: 16; CDR3aa: CASSDGRISGANVLTF; CDR3nt: TGTGCCAGCAGCGACGGACGGATCTCTGGGGCCAACGTCCTGACTTTC
j_gene: TRBJ1-1; abundance: few; d_gene: NA; v_gene: TRBV12-2; len: 11; CDR3aa: CASRYLRGAFF; CDR3nt: TGTGCAAGTCGTTATCTCCGAGGAGCTTTCTTT
j_gene: TRBJ2-2; abundance: NA; d_gene: TRBD1; v_gene: TRBV7-2; len: 15; CDR3aa: CASSKGQGRTGELFF; CDR3nt: TGTGCCAGCAGCAAGGGACAGGGTAGAACCGGGGAGCTGTTTTTT